A selection of T cell receptor beta chains follows, all from one sample in a study of beta chain features in type 1 diabetes. Libraries were prepared by immunoSEQ multiplex PCR; TCRdb keeps only in-frame clonotypes and omits some of them. The sample carries 640,000 or so clones, 11% to 15% recorded once. The sample taken for sequencing was naive CD4+ T cells from blood. These TCRs come from a man aged 18 to 29 with type 1 diabetes. Both conserved end residues are part of each CDR3. The D gene is left open where the match is weak. Clone size is given for some rows only: seen once, a few or many times, or a class if the clone is expanded.

size	V	J	D	DNA	CDR3
few	TRBV7-2	TRBJ1-3	TRBD1	TGTGCCAGCAGCCCAAACACAGGGGGCTTTGGAAACACCATATATTTT	CASSPNTGGFGNTIYF
.	TRBV7-9	TRBJ1-2	.	TGTGCCAGCAGCTTAGGGCGAGCGGGAGCCCGGGGCTACACCTTC	CASSLGRAGARGYTF
few	TRBV20-1	TRBJ2-3	.	TGCAGTGCCCCCTTCGGTACGCAGTATTTT	CSAPFGTQYF
.	TRBV30	TRBJ1-3	TRBD1	TGTGCCTGGAACAGGGGGCAAGAAAACACCATATATTTT	CAWNRGQENTIYF
many	TRBV10-3	TRBJ2-5	.	TGTGCCATCAGGGGGCGAACCGCGGAGACCCAGTACTTC	CAIRGRTAETQYF
.	TRBV9	TRBJ2-3	TRBD2	TGTGCCAGCAGCCCTCGGACTAGCGGGGGGGTGGATACGCAGTATTTT	CASSPRTSGGVDTQYF
few	TRBV30	TRBJ1-5	TRBD1	TGTGCCTGGAGTGTCACAGGGGGCGGTCAGCCCCAGCATTTT	CAWSVTGGGQPQHF
few	TRBV28	TRBJ2-3	TRBD2	TGTGCCAGCAGGCACGCCTCTAGCGGACCCTTCATGAATACGCAGTATTTT	CASRHASSGPFMNTQYF
few	TRBV29-1	TRBJ2-5	.	TGCAGCGTTGAAATTAGAAATCAAGAGACCCAGTACTTC	CSVEIRNQETQYF
.	TRBV6-6	TRBJ2-7	.	TGTGCCAGCAGATTAACACTTCTTGGGCCCTACGAGCAGTACTTC	CASRLTLLGPYEQYF
.	TRBV7-8	TRBJ2-5	.	TGTGCCAGCAGCCAACCTACAGGGCCCCAAGAGACCCAGTACTTC	CASSQPTGPQETQYF
.	TRBV2	TRBJ2-3	.	TGTGCCAGCAGTGTCGAGGGAACAACCGCAGATACGCAGTATTTT	CASSVEGTTADTQYF
.	TRBV29-1	TRBJ1-3	.	TGCAGCGTTGAAGTGCCAGTCTCTGGAAACACCATATATTTT	CSVEVPVSGNTIYF
few	TRBV29-1	TRBJ2-7	TRBD2	TGCAGCGTTCGAGGCGGGAGAGAGCAGTACTTC	CSVRGGREQYF
few	TRBV2	TRBJ2-2	.	TGTGCCAGCAGTGCCCTTATGAGCGGACCGAACACCGGGGAGCTGTTTTTT	CASSALMSGPNTGELFF
few	TRBV19	TRBJ1-2	.	TGTGCCAGTAGTATCCGGGACGTTACATCGGGAGGCTACACCTTC	CASSIRDVTSGGYTF
few	TRBV7-2	TRBJ2-5	.	TGTGCCAGCAGCTTACCCTTCCGCGGGAAGCAAGAGACCCAGTACTTC	CASSLPFRGKQETQYF
few	TRBV20-1	TRBJ2-3	.	TGCAGTGCTGACAGAGGGGATACGCAGTATTTT	CSADRGDTQYF
.	TRBV9	TRBJ2-3	.	TGTGCCAGCAGGAACAGCGGTGCAGATACGCAGTATTTT	CASRNSGADTQYF
.	TRBV30	TRBJ2-2	TRBD2	TGTGCCTGGAGGGGACTAGCGGACACCGGGGAGCTGTTTTTT	CAWRGLADTGELFF
.	TRBV10-1	TRBJ2-3	.	TGCGCCAGCAGTGAGTCAGGGGGGATAGATACGCAGTATTTT	CASSESGGIDTQYF
few	TRBV2	TRBJ2-3	.	TGTGCCAGTCGTATAGGAGGACTTAGCACAGATACGCAGTATTTT	CASRIGGLSTDTQYF
.	TRBV5-4	TRBJ2-7	.	TGTGCCAGCAGCGCCCTGGGCTACGAGCAGTACTTC	CASSALGYEQYF
.	TRBV7-2	TRBJ2-7	TRBD1	TGTGCCAGCAGCGGACCGGGCGGAAGGGGGCCCTATTACGAGCAGTACTTC	CASSGPGGRGPYYEQYF
few	TRBV4-2	TRBJ2-1	.	TGTGCCAGCAGCCAAGGGGGGGCATGGTTCTTC	CASSQGGAWFF
.	TRBV7-2	TRBJ2-7	TRBD1	TGTGCCAGCAGCCGGGGACAGGCCTCCTACGAGCAGTACTTC	CASSRGQASYEQYF
few	TRBV10-3	TRBJ2-7	.	TGTGCCATCAGTCAAGCGGGTATGGAGGCCTACGAGCAGTACTTC	CAISQAGMEAYEQYF
once	TRBV30	TRBJ2-5	TRBD1	TGTGCCTGGAGTAAACAGGGGGCTGTGGGGGAGACCCAGTACTTC	CAWSKQGAVGETQYF
few	TRBV29-1	TRBJ1-1	TRBD1	TGCAGCGCCTGGGACAGGGTGAACACTGAAGCTTTCTTT	CSAWDRVNTEAFF
few	TRBV5-1	TRBJ2-1	TRBD2	TGCGCCAGCAGCTTACCGGGACTAGCGGTTATCAATGAGCAGTTCTTC	CASSLPGLAVINEQFF
.	TRBV7-9	TRBJ2-4	.	TGTGCCAGCAGCTTAGGGGGCTGGGACATTCAGTACTTC	CASSLGGWDIQYF
.	TRBV2	TRBJ2-5	.	TGTGCCAGCAGTGAACTGGGGGAAGAGACCCAGTACTTC	CASSELGEETQYF
few	TRBV11-2	TRBJ2-6	TRBD2	TGTGCCAGCAGCTTAGGAGCGGGGAGTGGGGCCAACGTCCTGACTTTC	CASSLGAGSGANVLTF
few	TRBV9	TRBJ2-2	TRBD2	TGTGCCAGCAGCCCCCTTAGCGGGAGTCTTAAAACCGGGGAGCTGTTTTTT	CASSPLSGSLKTGELFF
.	TRBV5-1	TRBJ1-3	.	TGCGCCAGCAGCCCGGAGCATGGAAACACCATATATTTT	CASSPEHGNTIYF
.	TRBV5-1	TRBJ2-3	.	TGCGCCAGCAGCATGACGACGTCTAGCACAGATACGCAGTATTTT	CASSMTTSSTDTQYF
few	TRBV29-1	TRBJ1-3	.	TGCAGCGTCTTTATATGGGATTCCTCTGGAAACACCATATATTTT	CSVFIWDSSGNTIYF
.	TRBV29-1	TRBJ2-5	.	TGCAGCGTTGAAGAATTGGCGGAGACCCAGTACTTC	CSVEELAETQYF
few	TRBV5-1	TRBJ1-5	.	TGCGCCAGCAGCTTGGATGGGGACCTGGGGCAGCCCCAGCATTTT	CASSLDGDLGQPQHF
.	TRBV10-3	TRBJ1-5	.	TGTGCCATCAGTCCCACGACCGGGAGCAATCAGCCCCAGCATTTT	CAISPTTGSNQPQHF
.	TRBV7-3	TRBJ2-2	.	TGTGCCAGCAGCCTTGACCTAGACACCGCGGGCACCGGGGAGCTGTTTTTT	CASSLDLDTAGTGELFF
.	TRBV5-5	TRBJ2-1	TRBD1	TGTGCCAGCAGTCCAGGGGGCCGTTGGGGCAATGAGCAGTTCTTC	CASSPGGRWGNEQFF